This TCR beta chain was captured in a study of blood T cell repertoires in COVID-19. Study-wide context: Collection of acute and convalescent COVID-19 samples took place in the United States, Italy and Spain.

Sequenced by immunoSEQ multiplex PCR; TCRdb stores in-frame clones only, minus some. There are 350,000 or so clones in the sample; roughly nine tenths occur only once, and under 5% lies in the top ten. The junction had 5 bases not matched to a gene; V was cut back by 4 bases and J by 7 bases. Germline V gives CDR1 SEHNR, CDR2 FQNEAQ (reference sequence). The CDR3 covers 15 residues. Specimen: peripheral blood. The clonotype comes from a woman aged 55-70 years with COVID-19, enrolled during active disease. The chain links TRBV7-9 to TRBJ1-5; 12 bases map to TRBD1. In DNA form, the CDR3 reads TGTGCCAGCAGCTACGGGACAGGGGGCGAACAGCCCCAGCATTTT. This gives the protein CASSYGTGGEQPQHF.